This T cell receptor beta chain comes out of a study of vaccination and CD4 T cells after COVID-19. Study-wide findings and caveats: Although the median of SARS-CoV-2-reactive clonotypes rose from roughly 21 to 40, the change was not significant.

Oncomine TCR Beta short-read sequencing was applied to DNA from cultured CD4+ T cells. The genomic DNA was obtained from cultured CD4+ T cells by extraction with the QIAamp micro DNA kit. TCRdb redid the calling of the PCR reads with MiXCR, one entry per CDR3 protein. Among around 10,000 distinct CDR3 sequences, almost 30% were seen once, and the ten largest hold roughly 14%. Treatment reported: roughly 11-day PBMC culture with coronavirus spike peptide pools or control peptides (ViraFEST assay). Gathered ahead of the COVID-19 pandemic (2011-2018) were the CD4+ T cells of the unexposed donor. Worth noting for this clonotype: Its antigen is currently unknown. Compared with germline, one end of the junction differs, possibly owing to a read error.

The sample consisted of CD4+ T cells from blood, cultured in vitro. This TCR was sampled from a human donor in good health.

Here the CDR3 reads CAISEAGGDTGELFF. In DNA form, the CDR3 reads TGTGCCATCAGTGAGGCGGGGGGTGACACCGGGGAGTTGTTTTTT. The J gene is TRBJ2-2, the V gene TRBV10-3; 8 bases are shared with TRBD2. Germline values: CDR1 ENHRY, CDR2 SYGVKD. The CDR3 is 15 residues long.